One T cell receptor beta chain is described in this entry. This sample includes further DNA sequences coding for the same CDR3. This CDR3 has 12 residues. Trimming cost V 0 bases and J 3 bases, with 3 bases left between them. CDR1 and CDR2 from the germline V gene are LGHDT and YNNKEL (reference sequence). Across about 22 US areas, participants ranged in age from 18 to 89 years. In the original analysis: Amplification from reference gene primers served as the basis for estimated nucleated cell counts. The table came from immunoSEQ multiplex PCR; TCRdb's copy has only in-frame clones and leaves some out. V, J and clone size are taken as reported in that table, and D and trimming were inferred from the DNA itself. Of fewer than 250,000 clones in the sample, around 87% were seen once. This record comes from a study of blood T cell repertoires in COVID-19. Whole-study context: Two consecutive negative NP/OP PCR tests, clearance, or resolved symptoms defined Cohort 3 recovery. The United States, Italy and Spain supplied acute and convalescent COVID-19 samples.

This sequence joins TRBV3-1 (or the pseudogene TRBV3-2) and TRBJ2-7; D not resolved. This TCR was recovered from a man aged 25 to 45 in a cohort exposed to, infected with or recovered from COVID-19 (not recorded which). Source material: PBMCs or T cells enriched from blood (not recorded which). The CDR3 is CASSQDLYEQYF. In DNA, the CDR3 is TGTGCCAGCAGCCAAGATCTCTACGAGCAGTACTTC.